Below, one TCR beta chain is given with its context. The antigen remains undetermined. The CDR3 covers 14 residues. CDR1 and CDR2 (germline): MDHEN, SYDVKM. V dropped 6 bases and J dropped 3 bases, with 15 bases sitting between them. Healthy HIV-negative adults without recent acute infections or vaccinations served as donors. All the donors were Caucasian adults who lived in Nashville, Tennessee. This sample stems from a study of shared clonotypes between healthy human individuals. Study-level results: At large depth, rarefaction still showed sorted-subset sequencing to be incomplete.

The genomic DNA of each subset was split evenly across several immunoSEQ plates. Only in-frame clones appear in the TCRdb table, and some are missing; sequencing was by immunoSEQ multiplex PCR. Altogether roughly 1,000,000 clones are present, approximately 78% being singletons, with the ten largest covering under 0.8%. This receptor was identified in a man aged 18 to 30 in good health. Some clones in this sample may be carry-over from other donors' samples. What was sequenced was memory CD4+ T cells from PBMCs. Indicated subset: CD45RA-negative fraction. V gene TRBV28 combines with J gene TRBJ2-7, with D perhaps matching TRBD1 or TRBD2 (5 bases each). CDR3 region: CASSPPGRVYEQYF. The CDR3 nucleotides are TGTGCCAGCAGCCCCCCAGGGAGAGTCTACGAGCAGTACTTC.